This T cell receptor (beta chain) is drawn from a study of identical twins. Study findings and constraints: Twin pairs' shared out-of-frame alpha sequences were enriched in low generation probability. Model-predicted out-of-frame TCR alpha sharing fell below observed values in monozygotic twins.

TCRdb called the 5' RACE reads again in MiXCR, with one record for every CDR3 protein. This sample yields 400,000 to 600,000 distinct CDR3 sequences, of which about a fifth are seen a single time; 0.48% belongs to the top ten. Germline V gene sequence: CDR1 SQVTM, CDR2 ANQGSEA. With 2 bases removed from V and 6 bases from J, the gap between germline ends came to 14 bases. CDR3 length: 14 residues. Comments on this clonotype: Its antigen remains unidentified.

The same sample was also used in a study of yellow fever vaccine responses in identical twins.

What was sequenced was CD4+ T cells sorted from blood. The V gene is TRBV29-1, the J gene TRBJ2-1; maybe TRBD2 (6 bases). The clonotype was recovered from a woman between 18 and 30 years old in good health. CDR3 DNA sequence: TGCAGCGTTGAATTGGAGGGAGTGCGCAATGAGCAGTTCTTC. This sequence encodes CSVELEGVRNEQFF.